Each of the 8 T cell receptor beta chains below was sequenced from the same sample in a study of blood T cell repertoires in COVID-19 (dated by TCRdb to about 2020). Library construction relied on the immunoSEQ multiplex PCR assay. TCRdb provides this immuneACCESS table in a form limited to in-frame rearrangements. Some clones are lacking; in checked studies, under half of them reflect an unresolved V gene, and why the rest are absent is not known. The sample table records 130,000 to 150,000 clones; approximately 83% of these occur just once. 8% of the sample belongs to the ten largest clones. The sample consisted of peripheral blood. The receptors here all came from a woman aged 55-75 years with COVID-19, enrolled during active disease.

This clone was counted once. This chain joins TRBV12-3 or TRBV12-4 and TRBJ2-4; D gene uncertain. The CDR3 covers 12 residues. V was trimmed by 2 bases and J by 9 bases, leaving 8 bases between them. CDR3 region: CASSLIQTIQYF. The CDR3 coding sequence is TGTGCCAGCAGTTTAATACAGACCATTCAGTACTTC.

The rearrangement joins TRBV7-8 to TRBJ1-5; no clear D. The CDR3 length is 17 residues. The germline CDR1 and CDR2 sequences are SGHVS and FQNEAQ. V lost 4 bases to trimming and J lost 0 bases, with 16 bases between them. The DNA for the CDR3 is TGTGCCAGCAGCTCCCACAGTAGGCGGGCTAGCAATCAGCCCCAGCATTTT. Its translation: CASSSHSRRASNQPQHF.

The rearrangement uses TRBV12-3 or TRBV12-4 and TRBJ1-2; D might be TRBD1 (5 bases). The CDR3 is 13 amino acids. V dropped 7 bases and J dropped 0 bases, with 9 bases sitting between them. The DNA of the CDR3 is TGTGCCAGCATCCGGGGGTCTAACTATGGCTACACCTTC. The encoded protein is CASIRGSNYGYTF.

CDR3 amino acids: CASSYSGDRDYGYTF. The CDR3 DNA reads TGTGCCAGCAGTTACTCGGGGGACAGGGATTATGGCTACACCTTC. This chain connects TRBV6-6 to TRBJ1-2, with 9 nucleotides matching TRBD1. The V segment lost 0 bases and the J segment 5 bases; nucleotides outside the gene matches: 4. CDR1 is MNHNY, CDR2 SVGAGI, per germline (reference sequence). This CDR3 contains 15 residues.

The rearrangement links TRBV2 to TRBJ2-7; TRBD2 is a possible D gene (6 bases). The CDR3 loop spans 17 amino acids. Trimming left V 1 base short and J 5 bases short, with 21 bases between. Per germline, CDR1 SNHLY and CDR2 FYNNEI. CDR3 amino acids: CASSEGLAESPGNEQYF. The DNA of the CDR3 is TGTGCCAGCAGTGAAGGATTAGCGGAATCGCCGGGGAACGAGCAGTACTTC.

This clone was counted only a few times. This sequence joins TRBV14 and TRBJ1-6, with D possibly TRBD1 on 5 matching bases. Trimming shortened V by 1 base and J by 12 bases, and 13 bases separated the two germline ends. Germline V gene lookup returns CDR1 SGHDN and CDR2 FVKESK. The CDR3 has 14 residues. The CDR3 here is CASSQGQIEVPLHF. CDR3 bases: TGTGCCAGCAGCCAAGGACAGATCGAAGTACCCCTCCACTTT.

This clone has just a few counts. The gene calls are TRBV2 and TRBJ2-1, with a possible D match to TRBD2 (6 bases). From germline, CDR1 is SNHLY and CDR2 FYNNEI. Trimming took 2 bases from V and 6 from J, leaving 14 bases between them. This CDR3 comprises 15 residues. The CDR3 loop reads CASSEQDLGGNEQFF. As DNA, the CDR3 is TGTGCCAGCAGTGAACAGGACTTGGGGGGCAATGAGCAGTTCTTC.

The V call is TRBV10-1, the J call TRBJ2-3, with TRBD2 matching 13 bases. Germline loops: CDR1 WNHNN, CDR2 SYGVQD (reference sequence). With V trimmed by 4 bases and J by 5 bases, 9 bases remained unmatched. This CDR3 is 17 amino acids long. The chain's CDR3 is CASSGVTSGGSEDTQYF. CDR3 bases: TGCGCCAGCAGTGGGGTGACTAGCGGGGGGTCCGAAGATACGCAGTATTTT.